This paragraph covers one T cell receptor (beta chain) sequence. Its matching antigen is unknown. TCRdb passed the RT-PCR reads through MiXCR, listing each CDR3 protein once. The data show more than 600,000 distinct CDR3 sequences, roughly 18% seen once. This sample stems from a study of response to subunit inactivated influenza vaccine. Findings and caveats of the study: Few new T cells, the authors suggested, are recruited by each seasonal influenza vaccination.

Germline V gene sequence: CDR1 DFQATT, CDR2 SNEGSKA (reference sequence). This CDR3 is built from 16 residues. V dropped 0 bases and J dropped 6; count of bases not matched to a gene: 9. The chain links TRBV20-1 to TRBJ2-3; the match to TRBD2 covers 10 bases. The TCR was taken from a man aged 50 or older who received an inactivated influenza vaccine. The sample here was PBMCs from blood, taken around 5 days after vaccination. CDR3 sequence: CSARDRSGGVTDTQYF. DNA for the CDR3: TGCAGTGCTAGAGATAGGAGCGGGGGGGTTACGGATACGCAGTATTTT.